This T cell receptor (beta chain) was captured in a study of cytomegalovirus exposure and HLA in healthy donors. PCR employed 60 Vbeta and 13 Jbeta primers. TCRdb's table, derived via immunoSEQ multiplex PCR, lists solely in-frame clones and lacks some. The sample consists of roughly 180,000 clones, around 85% of them appearing once. Trimming shortened V by 5 bases and J by 0 bases, and 13 bases separated the two germline ends. Looked up from germline, CDR1 is MNHEY and CDR2 is SMNVEV (reference sequence). The CDR3 loop spans 15 amino acids. The specimen was PBMCs. V usage is TRBV27 and J usage is TRBJ1-1; D gene unclear. The TCR was taken from a man between 18 and 29 years old in good health and CMV-seropositive. The CDR3 nucleotides read TGTGCCAGCAGTCCGTCACAGATACTGAACACTGAAGCTTTCTTT. Translating gives CASSPSQILNTEAFF.